This T cell receptor (beta chain) was profiled in a study of blood T cell repertoires in COVID-19. The trim removed 9 bases at V and 2 bases at J, leaving 9 bases unmatched. Looked up from germline, CDR1 is MDHEN and CDR2 is SYDVKM. This CDR3 comprises 15 residues. Only in-frame clones appear in the TCRdb table, and some are missing; sequencing was by immunoSEQ multiplex PCR. The sample records roughly 300,000 clones, 86% being singletons. The receptor comes from a woman in her 30s with COVID-19, enrolled during active disease. The chain employs TRBV28 and TRBJ2-5; 10 bases fit TRBD2. Sequenced sample: peripheral blood. This CDR3 is CASSILAGLQETQYF. For the CDR3, the DNA is TGTGCCAGTTCTATACTAGCGGGGCTTCAAGAGACCCAGTACTTC.